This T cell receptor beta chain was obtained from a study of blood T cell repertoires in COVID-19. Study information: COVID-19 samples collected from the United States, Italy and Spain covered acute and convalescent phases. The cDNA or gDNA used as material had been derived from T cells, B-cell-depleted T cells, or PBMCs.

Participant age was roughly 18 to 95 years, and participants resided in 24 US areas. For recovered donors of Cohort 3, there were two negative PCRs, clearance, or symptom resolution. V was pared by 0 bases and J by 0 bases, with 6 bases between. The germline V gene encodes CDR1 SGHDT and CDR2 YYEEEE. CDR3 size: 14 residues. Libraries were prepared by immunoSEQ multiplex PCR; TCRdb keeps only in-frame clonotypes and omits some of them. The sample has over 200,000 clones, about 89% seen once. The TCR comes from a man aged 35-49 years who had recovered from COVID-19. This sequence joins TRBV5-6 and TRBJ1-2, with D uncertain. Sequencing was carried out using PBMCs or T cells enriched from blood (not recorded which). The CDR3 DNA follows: TGTGCCAGCAGCTTGGGTGAGGCTAACTATGGCTACACCTTC. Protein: CASSLGEANYGYTF.